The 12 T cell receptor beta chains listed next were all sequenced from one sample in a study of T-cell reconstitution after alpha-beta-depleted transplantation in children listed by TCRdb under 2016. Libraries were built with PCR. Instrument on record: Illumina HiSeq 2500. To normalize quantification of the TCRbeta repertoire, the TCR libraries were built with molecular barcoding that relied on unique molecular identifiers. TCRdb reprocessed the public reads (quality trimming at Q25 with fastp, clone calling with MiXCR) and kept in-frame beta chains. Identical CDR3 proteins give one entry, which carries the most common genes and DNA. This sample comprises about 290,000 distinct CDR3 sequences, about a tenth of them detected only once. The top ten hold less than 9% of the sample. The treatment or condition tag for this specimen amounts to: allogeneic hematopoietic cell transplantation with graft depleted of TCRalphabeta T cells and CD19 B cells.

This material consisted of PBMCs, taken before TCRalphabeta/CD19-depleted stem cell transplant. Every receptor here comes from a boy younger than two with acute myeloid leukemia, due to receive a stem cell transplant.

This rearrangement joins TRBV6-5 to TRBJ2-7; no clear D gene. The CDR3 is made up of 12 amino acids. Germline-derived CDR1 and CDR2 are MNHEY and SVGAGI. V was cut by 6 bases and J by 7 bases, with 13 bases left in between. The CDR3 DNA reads TGTGCCAGCAGCCCTTCCGACGGGGAGCAGTACTTC. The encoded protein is CASSPSDGEQYF.

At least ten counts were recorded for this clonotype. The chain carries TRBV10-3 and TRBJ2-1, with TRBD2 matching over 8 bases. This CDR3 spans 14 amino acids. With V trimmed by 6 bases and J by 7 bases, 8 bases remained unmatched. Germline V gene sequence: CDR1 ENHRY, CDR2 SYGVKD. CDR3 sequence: CAISSRGRNNEQFF. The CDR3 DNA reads TGTGCCATCAGCTCCCGCGGGAGGAATAATGAGCAGTTCTTC.

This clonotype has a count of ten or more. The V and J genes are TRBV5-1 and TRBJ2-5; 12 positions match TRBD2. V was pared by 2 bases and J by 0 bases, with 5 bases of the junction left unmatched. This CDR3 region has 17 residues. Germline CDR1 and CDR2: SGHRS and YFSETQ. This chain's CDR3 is CASSLGLAGLYQETQYF. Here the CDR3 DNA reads TGCGCCAGCAGCTTAGGACTAGCGGGACTGTACCAAGAGACCCAGTACTTC.

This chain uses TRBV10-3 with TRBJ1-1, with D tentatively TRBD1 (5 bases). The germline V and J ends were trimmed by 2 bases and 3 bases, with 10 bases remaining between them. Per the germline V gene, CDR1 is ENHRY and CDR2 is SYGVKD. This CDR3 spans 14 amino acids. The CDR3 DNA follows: TGTGCCATCAGTGAGCAGGGAGGAGACACTGAAGCTTTCTTT. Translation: CAISEQGGDTEAFF.

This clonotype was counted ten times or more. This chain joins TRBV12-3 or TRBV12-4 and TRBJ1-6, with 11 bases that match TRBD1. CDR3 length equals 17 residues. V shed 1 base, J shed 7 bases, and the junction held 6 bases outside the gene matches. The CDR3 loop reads CASSLDRTGGGNSPLHF. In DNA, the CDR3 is TGTGCCAGCAGTTTAGACCGGACAGGGGGCGGGAATTCACCCCTCCACTTT.

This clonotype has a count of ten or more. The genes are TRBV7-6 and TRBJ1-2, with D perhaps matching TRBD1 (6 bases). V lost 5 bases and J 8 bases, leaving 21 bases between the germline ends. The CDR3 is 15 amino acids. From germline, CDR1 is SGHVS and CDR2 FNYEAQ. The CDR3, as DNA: TGTGCCAGCAGCCCCCCTTGGGGAAAAAGGGGGGGCTACACCTTC. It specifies CASSPPWGKRGGYTF.

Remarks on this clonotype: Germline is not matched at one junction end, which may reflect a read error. CDR3 coding DNA: TGCTGTGCTAATAGCGGGGGGAGGGGGAACACCGGGGAGCTGTTTTTT. Translation: CCANSGGRGNTGELFF. The V call is TRBV20-1, the J call TRBJ2-2, with 10 bases identical to TRBD2. Looked up from germline, CDR1 is DFQATT and CDR2 is SNEGSKA (reference sequence). This CDR3 is built from 16 residues.

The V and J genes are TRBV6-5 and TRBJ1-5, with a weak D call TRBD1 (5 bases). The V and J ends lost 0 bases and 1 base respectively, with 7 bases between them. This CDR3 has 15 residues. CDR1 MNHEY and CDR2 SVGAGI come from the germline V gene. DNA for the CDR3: TGTGCCAGCAGTTACTCGTCAGGGAGCAATCAGCCCCAGCATTTT. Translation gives CASSYSSGSNQPQHF.

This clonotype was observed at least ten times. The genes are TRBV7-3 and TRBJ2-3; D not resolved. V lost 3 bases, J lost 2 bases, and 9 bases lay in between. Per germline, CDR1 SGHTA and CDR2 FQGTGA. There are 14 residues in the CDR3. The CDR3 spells CASSLGSFTDTQYF. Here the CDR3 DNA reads TGTGCCAGCAGCTTGGGCTCCTTCACAGATACGCAGTATTTT.

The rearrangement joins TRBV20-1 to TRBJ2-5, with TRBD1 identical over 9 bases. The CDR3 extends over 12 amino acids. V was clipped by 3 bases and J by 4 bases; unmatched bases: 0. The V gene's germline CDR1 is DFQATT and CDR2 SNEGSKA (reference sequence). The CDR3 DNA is TGCAGTGCTAGGGGACAGGGAGAGACCCAGTACTTC. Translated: CSARGQGETQYF.

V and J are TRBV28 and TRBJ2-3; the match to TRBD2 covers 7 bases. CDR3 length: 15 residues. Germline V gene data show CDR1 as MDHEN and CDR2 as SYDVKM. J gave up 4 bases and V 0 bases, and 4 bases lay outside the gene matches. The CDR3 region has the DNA TGTGCCAGCAGTTTATGGGGCGGGAGCGCAGATACGCAGTATTTT. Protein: CASSLWGGSADTQYF. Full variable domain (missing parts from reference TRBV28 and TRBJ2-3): DVKVTQSSRYLVKRTGEKVFLECVQDMDHENMFWYRQDPGLGLRLIYFSYDVKMKEKGDIPEGYSVSREKKERFSLILESASTNQTSMYLCASSLWGGSADTQYFGPGTRLTVL.

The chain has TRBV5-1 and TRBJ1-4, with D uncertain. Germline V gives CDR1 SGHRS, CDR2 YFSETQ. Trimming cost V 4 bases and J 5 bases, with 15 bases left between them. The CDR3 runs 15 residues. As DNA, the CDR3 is TGCGCCAGCAGCAGACCGGGTCCTGGGAATGAAAAACTGTTTTTT. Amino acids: CASSRPGPGNEKLFF.